The entry that follows covers one T cell receptor (beta chain) sequence. Its antigen remains unidentified. Multiplex touch-down PCR with TRB-A/B primers amplified rearranged V-D-J TRB sequences. TCRdb reprocessed the multiplex PCR reads with MiXCR, giving one entry per CDR3 protein. In the table there are around 9,300 distinct CDR3 sequences, 23% of which are singletons. The entry originates in a study of T cell repertoires in aging, cancer and after chemotherapy. In the study overall: Pre- and post-chemotherapy samples were paired from chronic lymphocytic leukemia patients treated with fludarabine- or bendamustine-based regimens. General observations from the study: Across the chemotherapy interval, each cancer cohort showed higher median generation probability, suggesting thymic rebound. Age-matched healthy donors had significantly more diverse, less clonal blood TCR repertoires than untreated cancer patients.

This CDR3 spans 15 amino acids. Germline loops: CDR1 LGHNA, CDR2 YNFKEQ. V lost 2 bases and J lost 5; bases outside the gene matches: 2. TCR beta rearrangements were amplified from peripheral blood genomic DNA. This chain joins TRBV4-2 and TRBJ2-1, with TRBD2 identical over 11 bases. Material for sequencing was blood. This TCR derives from a human donor with a blood cancer. The donor label of this sample is uncertain. CDR3 in amino acids: CASSQQLAGDNEQFF. Here the CDR3 DNA reads TGTGCCAGCAGCCAACAACTAGCGGGGGACAATGAGCAGTTCTTC.